The 14 T cell receptor beta chains presented below share a single source sample, sequenced in a study of vaccination effects on CD4 cells after COVID-19. Sequencing followed a ViraFEST assay step that expanded antigen-specific CD4+ T cells with viral peptide pools. At the end of 9 to 11 days of culture, CD4+ T cells were isolated. Using immunoSEQ multiplex PCR, the repertoire was profiled, and TCRdb retains in-frame clones only, with some absent. The sample comprises around 30,000 clones, roughly two thirds of which are singletons, and around 28% rests with the top ten. No antigen has been assigned to these receptors. The sequenced sample was CD4+ T cells from PBMCs cultured with HCoV-229E spike peptides, obtained before COVID-19 vaccination. Receptors originate from a human donor who received a COVID-19 vaccine.

The chain links TRBV24-1 to TRBJ1-5; D unclear. V was trimmed by 4 bases and J by 4 bases, leaving 4 bases between them. The CDR3 is made up of 12 amino acids. Germline values: CDR1 KGHDR, CDR2 SFDVKD. This CDR3 reads CATSEENQPQHF. CDR3 nucleotides: TGTGCCACCAGTGAGGAAAATCAGCCCCAGCATTTT.

This clone was seen only once. The chain joins TRBV27 to TRBJ1-6; possibly TRBD1 for D (5 bases). The germline CDR1 and CDR2 sequences are MNHEY and SMNVEV (reference sequence). The CDR3 loop spans 16 amino acids. V lost 10 bases, J lost 4 bases, and 20 bases lay in between. The CDR3 region is CATLPSGTAYNSPLHF. CDR3 DNA sequence: TGTGCCACCCTACCCAGCGGGACCGCGTATAATTCACCCCTCCACTTT.

This chain joins TRBV30 and TRBJ2-2; D possibly corresponds to TRBD1 (7 bases). There are 16 residues in the CDR3. CDR1 and CDR2 (germline): GTSNPN, SVGIG (reference sequence). The V and J ends lost 0 bases and 6 bases respectively, with 17 bases between them. The CDR3 DNA sequence: TGTGCCTGGAGTGTAATAATGCAGGGGGGCTCCGGGGAGCTGTTTTTT. Translation gives CAWSVIMQGGSGELFF.

This chain uses TRBV5-4 with TRBJ1-3; no definite D call. Germline values: CDR1 SGHNT, CDR2 YYREEE (reference sequence). Trimming left V 1 base short and J 0 bases short, with 14 bases between. This CDR3 is 17 amino acids long. CDR3 in DNA: TGTGCCAGCAGCTTGTTAGGACCGTCCGTCTCTGGAAACACCATATATTTT. This gives the protein CASSLLGPSVSGNTIYF. Full variable domain (outside the CDR3, taken from reference TRBV5-4 and TRBJ1-3): ETGVTQSPTHLIKTRGQQVTLRCSSQSGHNTVSWYQQALGQGPQFIFQYYREEENGRGNFPPRFSGLQFPNYSSELNVNALELDDSALYLCASSLLGPSVSGNTIYFGEGSWLTVV.

This chain uses TRBV23-1 with TRBJ2-4, with D hard to call. TRBV23-1 carries the ORF label, with uncertain function. This CDR3 comprises 14 residues. V was shortened by 4 bases and J by 8 bases, with 15 bases between the two germline ends. The CDR3 reads CASSRPHRVYIQYF. DNA for the CDR3: TGCGCCAGCAGTCGGCCCCACAGAGTCTACATTCAGTACTTC.

The V gene is TRBV4-2, the J gene TRBJ1-1; 9 bases map to TRBD1. The CDR3 loop spans 16 amino acids. CDR1 LGHNA and CDR2 YNFKEQ come from the germline V gene. V dropped 0 bases and J dropped 7; count of bases not matched to a gene: 9. Here the CDR3 DNA reads TGTGCCAGCAGCCAAGAGGCCCAACAGGGGGCCTTTGAAGCTTTCTTT. It is translated as CASSQEAQQGAFEAFF.

This sequence joins TRBV5-1 and TRBJ2-1, with D maybe TRBD2 (5 bases). V gave up 0 bases and J gave up 8 bases, with 9 bases separating them. The V gene's germline CDR1 is SGHRS and CDR2 YFSETQ. The CDR3 is made up of 13 amino acids. In nucleotides, the CDR3 is TGCGCCAGCAGCTTGGACGGGGTGGATGAGCAGTTCTTC. It codes for CASSLDGVDEQFF.

This clone was detected a few times. The chain recombines TRBV4-1 with TRBJ1-6; no definite D call. The CDR3 consists of 14 residues. The V gene lost 1 base and the J gene lost 7 bases, with 8 bases spanning the gap. The germline V gene encodes CDR1 MGHRA and CDR2 YSYEKL. CDR3 nucleotides: TGCGCCAGCAGCCAAGTTTTGGGGAATTCACCCCTCCACTTT. Protein: CASSQVLGNSPLHF.

The chain is built from TRBV5-4 and TRBJ1-6; 7 bases agree with TRBD1. The J segment lost 6 bases and the V segment lost 4 bases, leaving 10 bases of the junction unmatched. The CDR3 has 16 residues. Germline CDR1 reads SGHNT; CDR2 reads YYREEE (reference sequence). The CDR3 reads CASSPDGQASNSPLHF. The CDR3 region has the DNA TGTGCCAGCAGCCCGGACGGACAGGCCTCTAATTCACCCCTCCACTTT.

This clone was seen only once. The gene calls are TRBV7-2 and TRBJ1-2; TRBD1 matches at 8 bases. The CDR3 covers 15 residues. The trim removed 7 bases at V and 4 bases at J, leaving 11 bases unmatched. CDR1 is SGHTA and CDR2 is FQGNSA in the germline V gene. The CDR3 nucleotides read TGTGCCAGCACTATCACCCCGGGACAGGCCTATGGCTACACCTTC. Encoded protein: CASTITPGQAYGYTF.

The chain links TRBV19 to TRBJ2-2; either TRBD1 or TRBD2 may fit D (5 bases each). V was pared by 1 base and J by 6 bases, with 15 bases between. This CDR3 region has 16 residues. The germline gives CDR1 LNHDA, CDR2 SQIVND (reference sequence). In DNA, the CDR3 is TGTGCCAGTAGTATAGTGGGGACCTACAACGCCGGGGAGCTGTTTTTT. This sequence encodes CASSIVGTYNAGELFF.

The chain has TRBV27 and TRBJ2-5; 9 bases line up with TRBD1. Germline CDR1 and CDR2: MNHEY and SMNVEV (reference sequence). The CDR3 contains 15 residues. Losses at the gene ends were 5 bases for V and 7 bases for J; bases not matched to a gene: 11. The CDR3 region is CASSPSGQGSGTQYF. The CDR3 DNA is TGTGCCAGCAGTCCCTCGGGACAGGGATCCGGGACCCAGTACTTC.

The chain is built from TRBV14 and TRBJ2-7; the D gene is possibly TRBD2 (6 bases). Trimming pared 4 bases from V and 0 bases from J, leaving 19 bases between. CDR1 and CDR2 from the germline V gene are SGHDN and FVKESK. The CDR3 sequence is 17 residues long. The CDR3 DNA reads as TGTGCCAGCAGCCGCGGGACGACCTATTGGGGCTCCTACGAGCAGTACTTC. Translated, it gives CASSRGTTYWGSYEQYF.

This sequence joins TRBV6-5 and TRBJ1-6; D is perhaps TRBD1 (5 bases). This CDR3 is 13 amino acids long. Trimming shortened V by 6 bases and J by 6 bases, and 9 bases separated the two germline ends. Germline CDR1 reads MNHEY; CDR2 reads SVGAGI. In nucleotides, the CDR3 is TGTGCCAGCAGCCCGGGGGTTAATTCACCCCTCCACTTT. This encodes CASSPGVNSPLHF.